This T cell receptor beta chain was recorded in a study of identifying expanded T cells in peripheral blood. Study-wide findings and caveats: Variance in clone template counts between roughly 2-week samples significantly increased with total template count across all healthy donors. Differentially abundant clones: 0.95 to 1.5 between replicates, about 16 at 2 to 3 weeks, 19 at four.

Remarks on this clone: The antigen is not known.

Germline CDR1 and CDR2: KGHSH and LQKENI. The CDR3 is made up of 18 amino acids. The trim removed 8 bases at V and 2 bases at J, leaving 15 bases unmatched. Here immunoSEQ multiplex PCR was the method, and the copy in TCRdb shows in-frame clones only, minus some. Here the sample spans 45,000 to 60,000 clones, about four fifths being singletons. Healthy donors had no documented immune events, such as infections, while sampled. This TCR came from a person aged 18 to 75 in good health. The V and J genes are TRBV18 and TRBJ2-6; 7 nucleotides line up with TRBD1. The specimen sequenced was blood. CDR3 coding DNA: TGTGCCAGCGCCTGGAATCCGGGACAGTTGACTGGGGCCAACGTCCTGACTTTC. Protein: CASAWNPGQLTGANVLTF.